The 29 T cell receptor beta chains below come from one sample, sequenced in a study of blood T cells in healthy people across ages. A second PCR of 7 to 11 cycles used a sample-barcoded 5' primer and a J-beta primer mix. Each CDR3 protein gets one entry after TCRdb re-called the 5' RACE reads with MiXCR. The sample carries 1.5 million to 2 million distinct CDR3 sequences, about two fifths recorded once. The sequencing sample was made of blood. All receptors come from a human donor in good health.

This clonotype was counted a few times. One end of the junction is discordant with germline, which a read error may explain. The J gene is TRBJ1-2, the V gene TRBV7-2; D is unresolved. Germline CDR1 SGHTA, CDR2 FQGNSA. This CDR3 contains 14 residues. CDR3 coding DNA: TGTGCCGGCAGCTCCGGACTGCAACTTTATGGCTACACCTTC. Translating gives CAGSSGLQLYGYTF.

The chain carries TRBV4-3 and TRBJ2-3; the D is unclear. CDR1 LGHNA and CDR2 YSLEER come from the germline V gene. V lost 0 bases and J 4 bases, leaving 8 bases between the germline ends. The CDR3 covers 14 residues. CDR3 sequence: CASSQDRASDTQYF. As DNA, the CDR3 is TGCGCCAGCAGCCAAGATCGGGCTTCAGATACGCAGTATTTT.

This clonotype was recorded once. This chain links TRBV7-3 with TRBJ2-7; no firm D call. Trimming cost V 2 bases and J 5 bases, with 16 bases left between them. CDR1 and CDR2 from the germline V gene are SGHTA and FQGTGA. This CDR3 is built from 15 residues. The CDR3 sequence: CASSLPGAGRNEQYF. CDR3 nucleotides: TGTGCCAGCAGCTTACCTGGAGCAGGTCGGAACGAGCAGTACTTC. Using reference TRBV7-3 and TRBJ2-7 for the parts outside the CDR3, the full variable domain is GAGVSQTPSNKVTEKGKYVELRCDPISGHTALYWYRQSLGQGPEFLIYFQGTGAADDSGLPNDRFFAVRPEGSVSTLKIQRTERGDSAVYLCASSLPGAGRNEQYFGPGTRLTVT.

This clonotype occurred a few times. V usage is TRBV6-5 and J usage is TRBJ1-1, with 9 bases identical to TRBD1. The CDR3 is 15 residues long. Trimming cost V 6 bases and J 4 bases; bases outside gene matches: 9. Per the germline V gene, CDR1 is MNHEY and CDR2 is SVGAGI. The CDR3 loop reads CASSTGGSGRTEAFF. In DNA form, the CDR3 reads TGTGCCAGCAGCACAGGGGGCTCGGGACGCACTGAAGCTTTCTTT.

This clonotype was seen a few times. The chain uses TRBV27 and TRBJ2-3, with D tentatively TRBD1 or TRBD2 (5 bases each). CDR1 MNHEY and CDR2 SMNVEV come from the germline V gene (reference sequence). The CDR3 is 15 amino acids. Trimming shortened V by 2 bases and J by 10 bases, and 19 bases separated the two germline ends. The CDR3 bases are TGTGCCAGCAGTTTAGTAGGGGCGGGCTCCCCGGCGCAGTATTTT. This codes for CASSLVGAGSPAQYF.

This clonotype showed up just once. The rearrangement joins TRBV5-1 to TRBJ2-1; no definite D call. The V gene's germline CDR1 is SGHRS and CDR2 YFSETQ. The V gene lost 4 bases and the J gene lost 1 base, with 12 bases spanning the gap. This CDR3 contains 15 residues. The CDR3 protein is CASSGRVGSYNEQFF. CDR3 nucleotides: TGCGCCAGCAGCGGTAGGGTTGGTTCCTACAATGAGCAGTTCTTC.

The chain carries TRBV5-1 and TRBJ2-3, with TRBD1 matching 9 bases. The CDR3 sequence is 19 residues long. J lost 3 bases, V lost 5 bases, and 19 bases had no gene match. Per germline, CDR1 SGHRS and CDR2 YFSETQ. The DNA for the CDR3 is TGCGCCAGCAGAAGGGGTCCGGGACAGGGAGGGCGAAAGACAGATACGCAGTATTTT. It codes for CASRRGPGQGGRKTDTQYF. The full variable domain, completed using reference TRBV5-1 and TRBJ2-3, is KAGVTQTPRYLIKTRGQQVTLSCSPISGHRSVSWYQQTPGQGLQFLFEYFSETQRNKGNFPGRFSGRQFSNSRSEMNVSTLELGDSALYLCASRRGPGQGGRKTDTQYFGPGTRLTVL.

The gene calls are TRBV6-5 and TRBJ2-7; D possibly corresponds to TRBD1 (5 bases). From germline, CDR1 is MNHEY and CDR2 SVGAGI. V was clipped by 2 bases and J by 10 bases, with 9 bases between them. The CDR3 length is 11 residues. CDR3 region: CASSYGHLQYF. The CDR3, as DNA: TGTGCCAGCAGTTACGGACACCTACAGTACTTC.

The V and J genes are TRBV4-2 and TRBJ2-7; D unclear. CDR1 and CDR2 (germline): LGHNA, YNFKEQ. The CDR3 totals 15 residues. V lost 4 bases and J 2 bases, leaving 15 bases between the germline ends. The CDR3 bases are TGTGCCAGCAGCCCTCCCTTAAGTAGCACCTACGAGCAGTACTTC. This encodes CASSPPLSSTYEQYF.

CDR3 coding DNA: TGTGCCAGCAGTTCATACAGGGTGGCTGGGGCCAACGTCCTGACTTTC. This translates into CASSSYRVAGANVLTF. This chain joins TRBV27 and TRBJ2-6; D is possibly TRBD1 (6 bases). The CDR3 contains 16 residues. Germline V CDR1 and CDR2: MNHEY, SMNVEV (reference sequence). V shed 4 bases and J shed 2 bases, with 12 bases lying between them.

The table lists this clonotype with a few counts. The J gene is TRBJ1-4, the V gene TRBV4-1; TRBD1 aligns across 9 bases. The CDR3 loop spans 16 amino acids. Germline V gene sequence: CDR1 MGHRA, CDR2 YSYEKL. J was trimmed by 8 bases and V by 4 bases; bases with no gene match: 11. The chain's CDR3 is CASSPPRDRVGEKLFF. For the CDR3, the DNA is TGCGCCAGCAGCCCTCCCCGGGACAGGGTGGGCGAAAAACTGTTTTTT.

This sequence joins TRBV20-1 and TRBJ2-3; D not certain. With 0 bases removed from V and 0 bases from J, the gap between germline ends came to 13 bases. The CDR3 consists of 16 residues. CDR1 and CDR2 (germline): DFQATT, SNEGSKA (reference sequence). Written as DNA, the CDR3 is TGCAGTGCTAGAGACCGCTTTGGGGTGAGCACAGATACGCAGTATTTT. Protein product: CSARDRFGVSTDTQYF.

V is TRBV7-8 and J is TRBJ2-5; weak D call: TRBD2 (6 bases). V was cut by 0 bases and J by 6 bases, with 11 bases left in between. The CDR3 is 14 residues long. Germline CDR1 is SGHVS and CDR2 is FQNEAQ. CDR3 sequence: CASSLADGGQTQYF. In DNA form, the CDR3 reads TGTGCCAGCAGCTTAGCGGACGGGGGTCAGACCCAGTACTTC.

The chain uses TRBV7-6 and TRBJ2-4; possible D gene TRBD1, 5 bases. The CDR3 sequence is 16 residues long. Germline V CDR1 and CDR2: SGHVS, FNYEAQ. Between the trimmed V and J ends, which lost 2 bases and 13 bases, there was a span of 24 bases. CDR3: CASSLSILGAYNEQYF. Written as DNA, the CDR3 is TGTGCCAGCAGCTTATCTATCCTTGGGGCCTACAATGAGCAGTACTTC.

The rearrangement links TRBV5-1 to TRBJ2-1; 10 bases are shared with TRBD2. Trimming removed 4 bases from V and 8 bases from J; junction bases left unmatched: 15. This CDR3 has 17 amino acids. Germline lookup yields CDR1 SGHRS and CDR2 YFSETQ. CDR3 residues: CASSPRGSGGARDEQFF. The DNA of the CDR3 is TGCGCCAGCAGCCCACGGGGGAGCGGGGGGGCCCGGGATGAGCAGTTCTTC.

This chain joins TRBV7-9 and TRBJ1-1; D call uncertain. The CDR3 sequence is 13 residues long. Germline assignment: CDR1 SEHNR and CDR2 FQNEAQ (reference sequence). Trimming cost V 7 bases and J 4 bases, with 13 bases left between them. The CDR3 coding sequence is TGTGCCAGCACCGAGACACTGAGCACTGAAGCTTTCTTT. It specifies CASTETLSTEAFF.

The chain couples TRBV12-3 or TRBV12-4 to TRBJ2-7; D may be TRBD1 or TRBD2 (5 bases each). The CDR3 covers 14 residues. The V end was cut by 3 bases, the J end by 9 bases, with 18 bases between. As DNA, the CDR3 is TGTGCCAGCAGTTTTTGGGACCAGGCAGGTGGGCAGTACTTC. This sequence encodes CASSFWDQAGGQYF.

The CDR3 DNA sequence: TGTGCCAGCAGCCCCGGGACAGGGAGGAACACTGAAGCTTTCTTT. It is translated as CASSPGTGRNTEAFF. The chain links TRBV7-9 to TRBJ1-1; TRBD1 aligns across 9 bases. J lost 1 base, V lost 5 bases, and 5 bases had no gene match. CDR3 size: 15 residues. CDR1 is SEHNR, CDR2 FQNEAQ, per germline (reference sequence).

The chain has TRBV6-6 and TRBJ1-2; 7 bases are shared with TRBD1. The CDR3 totals 13 residues. Germline trimming cut 5 bases from V and 6 bases from J; bases unmatched to any gene: 6. The germline V gene encodes CDR1 MNHNY and CDR2 SVGAGI (reference sequence). CDR3 sequence (DNA): TGTGCCAGCAGTAGACAGGGCCAAGATGGCTACACCTTC. This gives the protein CASSRQGQDGYTF.

In nucleotides, the CDR3 is TGTGCCAGCAGCCCACAGAGGAGCTCCTACAATGAGCAGTTCTTC. This encodes CASSPQRSSYNEQFF. The chain joins TRBV2 to TRBJ2-1; D ambiguous. The V end was cut by 6 bases, the J end by 0 bases, with 12 bases between. The CDR3 is made up of 15 amino acids. Germline CDR1 SNHLY, CDR2 FYNNEI.

The rearrangement links TRBV5-1 to TRBJ2-1; either TRBD1 or TRBD2 may supply D (6 bases each). Germline CDR1 reads SGHRS; CDR2 reads YFSETQ. Trimming stripped 1 base from V and 8 bases from J, with 25 bases between. The CDR3 sequence is 18 residues long. CDR3 sequence reads: CASSLRRDTLGTRDEQFF. The CDR3 DNA reads TGCGCCAGCAGCTTGAGGCGGGACACCTTGGGGACGAGGGATGAGCAGTTCTTC.

The rearrangement links TRBV16 to TRBJ2-1, with 8 bases lining up with TRBD2. The ends lost 4 bases at V and 9 bases at J; junction bases unmatched: 8. CDR3 size: 14 residues. CDR1 is KGHSY, CDR2 FQNENV, per germline. The CDR3 spells CASSLWTSQGEQFF. CDR3 in DNA: TGTGCCAGCAGCCTCTGGACTAGCCAGGGTGAGCAGTTCTTC.

This clonotype was observed a handful of times. The rearrangement links TRBV4-2 to TRBJ2-3; D possibly uses TRBD1 or TRBD2 (5 bases each). V dropped 2 bases and J dropped 4 bases, with 19 bases sitting between them. CDR3 length: 17 amino acids. Germline CDR1 reads LGHNA; CDR2 reads YNFKEQ. The DNA of the CDR3 is TGTGCCAGCAGCCAACCACGGGACCTAACATCACCAGATACGCAGTATTTT. Encoded protein: CASSQPRDLTSPDTQYF.

This clonotype was found many times. Its ends do not fully match the called genes, so a read error is possible. The chain is built from TRBV5-1 and TRBJ2-7, with 11 bases aligning to TRBD1. Germline V gene data show CDR1 as SGHRS and CDR2 as YFSETQ. This CDR3 spans 14 amino acids. The CDR3 loop is CASSAGTGGYEQYF. CDR3 coding DNA: TGTGCCAGCAGCGCCGGGACAGGGGGCTACGAGCAGTACTTC.

The chain employs TRBV4-3 and TRBJ1-5; D is unresolved. The germline V gene encodes CDR1 LGHNA and CDR2 YSLEER. This CDR3 has 17 residues. V shed 0 bases and J shed 0 bases, with 12 bases lying between them. The CDR3 nucleotides are TGCGCCAGCAGCCAAGATCTACAGACAAATAGCAATCAGCCCCAGCATTTT. The encoded protein is CASSQDLQTNSNQPQHF.

The chain has TRBV10-3 and TRBJ2-3; maybe TRBD1 (5 bases). V was cut by 2 bases and J by 5 bases, with 11 bases left in between. The CDR3 is made up of 14 amino acids. Germline V gene sequence: CDR1 ENHRY, CDR2 SYGVKD. The CDR3 region has the DNA TGTGCCATCAGTGAGAGTCTAGGGGAAGATACGCAGTATTTT. This sequence encodes CAISESLGEDTQYF.

This clonotype was observed a few times. The CDR3 DNA reads TGTGCCAGCAGTTCTTATCAGGACAGTTCTGGGTATTTT. Translated: CASSSYQDSSGYF. The chain is built from TRBV2 and TRBJ2-3, with a tentative D call TRBD1 (6 bases). Germline CDR1 reads SNHLY; CDR2 reads FYNNEI. Trimming removed 5 bases from V and 14 bases from J, with 20 bases in between. The length of the CDR3 is 13 residues.

This rearrangement joins TRBV6-5 to TRBJ1-4; D may be TRBD1 (6 bases). V was shortened by 0 bases and J by 4 bases, with 15 bases between the two germline ends. Per germline, CDR1 MNHEY and CDR2 SVGAGI. The CDR3 contains 17 residues. Written as DNA, the CDR3 is TGTGCCAGCAGTTACTCCCCTGGGGGCCCCGGTAATGAAAAACTGTTTTTT. It yields the protein CASSYSPGGPGNEKLFF.

This clonotype is a singleton in its sample. The chain joins TRBV2 to TRBJ2-2, with a tentative D call TRBD1 (6 bases). CDR1 and CDR2 (germline): SNHLY, FYNNEI. The V and J ends lost 7 bases and 6 bases respectively, with 24 bases between them. This CDR3 region has 17 residues. The CDR3 sequence: CASKVDRSPTFAGELFF. In DNA, the CDR3 is TGTGCCAGCAAGGTAGACAGGTCCCCAACGTTCGCCGGGGAGCTGTTTTTT. Supplemented by reference TRBV2 and TRBJ2-2, the full variable domain reads EPEVTQTPSHQVTQMGQEVILRCVPISNHLYFYWYRQILGQKVEFLVSFYNNEISEKSEIFDDQFSVERPDGSNFTLKIRSTKLEDSAMYFCASKVDRSPTFAGELFFGEGSRLTVL.